Following are 9 T cell receptor beta chains from one sample sequenced in a study of shared clonotypes between healthy human individuals. Repertoires were generated with immunoSEQ multiplex PCR, while TCRdb's copy carries only in-frame clones and drops some. The table shows 2,500,000 or so clones, with around 90% occurring only once. Sequenced material: naive CD4+ T cells from PBMCs. The sample's subset: CD45RA+ positively selected. The receptors originated from a young man in good health. Some clones in this sample may be carry-over from other donors' samples.

Turning to this clone: The identical CDR3 is also encoded by other nucleotide sequences in the sample. The chain couples TRBV5-1 to TRBJ2-5, with 11 bases that match TRBD1. The ends lost 3 bases at V and 1 base at J; junction bases unmatched: 2. CDR1 SGHRS and CDR2 YFSETQ come from the germline V gene. The CDR3 totals 15 residues. CDR3 region: CASSSGQGGQETQYF. The DNA for the CDR3 is TGCGCCAGCAGCTCGGGACAGGGGGGCCAAGAGACCCAGTACTTC.

This clone occurred once. The CDR3 sequence is CATGPGPTGELFF. The CDR3 DNA is TGTGCCACCGGCCCCGGCCCCACCGGGGAGCTGTTTTTT. The chain couples TRBV9 to TRBJ2-2; no clear D. Trimming removed 9 bases at V and 4 bases at J, with 13 bases between. CDR1 is SGDLS and CDR2 is YYNGEE in the germline V gene. There are 13 residues in the CDR3.

The chain employs TRBV4-1 and TRBJ1-6, with 8 nucleotides matching TRBD1. This CDR3 region has 17 residues. From germline, CDR1 is MGHRA and CDR2 YSYEKL. The ends lost 3 bases at V and 3 bases at J; junction bases unmatched: 7. The CDR3 protein is CASSQEGQGRYNSPLHF. CDR3 DNA: TGCGCCAGCAGCCAGGAAGGACAGGGACGCTATAATTCACCCCTCCACTTT.

The V gene is TRBV4-3, the J gene TRBJ1-2; 7 nucleotides agree with TRBD1. This CDR3 contains 14 residues. Germline V lookup: CDR1 LGHNA, CDR2 YSLEER. J gave up 4 bases and V 0 bases, and 2 bases lay outside the gene matches. CDR3 coding DNA: TGCGCCAGCAGCCAAGAGGCAGGGGGCTATGGCTACACCTTC. This translates into CASSQEAGGYGYTF.

The sample holds a few counts of this clone. The same CDR3 also results from other DNA sequences found in this sample. This chain uses TRBV11-3 with TRBJ1-1, with a weak D call TRBD1 (5 bases). V lost 3 bases to trimming and J lost 1 base, with 6 bases between them. This CDR3 has 13 residues. Germline V lookup: CDR1 SGHNT, CDR2 YENEEA. CDR3: CASSLGENTEAFF. DNA of the CDR3: TGTGCCAGCAGCTTGGGGGAGAACACTGAAGCTTTCTTT. The full variable domain, with the rest looked up from reference TRBV11-3 and TRBJ1-1, is EAGVVQSPRYKIIEKKQPVAFWCNPISGHNTLYWYLQNLGQGPELLIRYENEEAVDDSQLPKDRFSAERLKGVDSTLKIQPAELGDSAVYLCASSLGENTEAFFGQGTRLTVV.

The chain is built from TRBV7-5 and TRBJ2-7. TRBV7-5 is given as a pseudogene. This CDR3 comprises 16 residues. The CDR3: CVRSPGRAYVSYEQYF. In DNA, the CDR3 is TGTGTCAGAAGCCCCGGACGGGCGTACGTCTCCTACGAGCAGTACTTC.

This clone was found once. The chain joins TRBV27 to TRBJ1-2; possibly TRBD1 for D (5 bases). Per germline, CDR1 MNHEY and CDR2 SMNVEV (reference sequence). The CDR3 extends over 15 amino acids. V was trimmed by 3 bases and J by 3 bases, leaving 14 bases between them. The CDR3 protein is CASSLGRGFDYGYTF. CDR3 bases: TGTGCCAGCAGTTTGGGGCGGGGGTTCGACTATGGCTACACCTTC.

V usage is TRBV5-1 and J usage is TRBJ1-5, with 7 positions matching TRBD1. CDR3 length: 15 amino acids. J gave up 3 bases and V 4 bases, and 7 bases lay outside the gene matches. Germline CDR1 SGHRS, CDR2 YFSETQ. CDR3 in DNA: TGCGCCAGCAGCGAAGGACAGGCCCTCAATCAGCCCCAGCATTTT. It is translated as CASSEGQALNQPQHF.

The gene calls are TRBV6-6 and TRBJ1-1, with 7 bases aligning to TRBD1. The trim removed 7 bases at V and 1 base at J, leaving 6 bases unmatched. The CDR3 loop spans 14 amino acids. Germline assignment: CDR1 MNHNY and CDR2 SVGAGI (reference sequence). The CDR3 region has the DNA TGTGCCAGCACAGATCGACAGGGGAACACTGAAGCTTTCTTT. As protein: CASTDRQGNTEAFF.